One and the same sample provided the 9 T cell receptor beta chains below, sequenced in a study of blood T cell repertoires in COVID-19. Sequenced by immunoSEQ multiplex PCR; TCRdb stores in-frame clones only, minus some. Seen here are roughly 200,000 clones, around 88% observed once, and the top ten hold 1.5%. The sample comprised peripheral blood. The receptors originated from a man aged 18 to 30 with active or convalescent COVID-19.

The gene calls are TRBV6-2 or TRBV6-3 and TRBJ1-2; D is unresolved. The length of the CDR3 is 15 residues. With 2 bases removed from V and 5 bases from J, the gap between germline ends came to 15 bases. Germline CDR1 MNHEY, CDR2 SVGEGT. In DNA form, the CDR3 reads TGTGCCAGCAGTTACGAGGCGGGGAGGTCGTATGGCTACACCTTC. Translating gives CASSYEAGRSYGYTF.

This clone was seen only once. The rearrangement links TRBV7-2 to TRBJ1-3, with D maybe TRBD1 (5 bases). This CDR3 spans 15 amino acids. V dropped 3 bases and J dropped 8 bases, with 17 bases sitting between them. Germline V gene sequence: CDR1 SGHTA, CDR2 FQGNSA. The CDR3 sequence: CASSFYRNSVDTIYF. The CDR3 DNA is TGTGCCAGCAGCTTCTACAGGAACTCCGTCGACACCATATATTTT.

The V call is TRBV2, the J call TRBJ1-3; D not resolved. This CDR3 has 16 residues. V was shortened by 4 bases and J by 4 bases, with 17 bases between the two germline ends. Germline CDR1 SNHLY, CDR2 FYNNEI. The CDR3 bases are TGTGCCAGCAGTGCCCTTGCCTCTACCGTCGGAAACACCATATATTTT. Encoded protein: CASSALASTVGNTIYF.

This chain links TRBV28 with TRBJ1-2, with 8 bases matching TRBD1. V was clipped by 6 bases and J by 3 bases; unmatched bases: 12. Germline assignment: CDR1 MDHEN and CDR2 SYDVKM. The CDR3 length is 16 residues. CDR3 amino acids: CASRIPLSTGDYGYTF. CDR3 nucleotide sequence: TGTGCCAGCAGAATACCCCTCTCGACAGGGGACTATGGCTACACCTTC.

This sequence joins TRBV9 and TRBJ2-1; tentatively, D is TRBD2 (5 bases). The CDR3 spans 13 residues. V lost 5 bases, J lost 6 bases, and 12 bases lay in between. Germline V CDR1 and CDR2: SGDLS, YYNGEE. The CDR3 sequence is CASRAPRGNEQFF. DNA of the CDR3: TGTGCCAGCAGGGCCCCCCGGGGCAATGAGCAGTTCTTC.

This clone was seen ten or more times. CDR3 DNA sequence: TGCGCCAGCAGCCAAGATGGAGCGGGAGGGCCAAATGAGCAGTTCTTC. Translating it yields CASSQDGAGGPNEQFF. The rearrangement uses TRBV4-3 and TRBJ2-1; 10 bases fit TRBD2. With V trimmed by 0 bases and J by 7 bases, 6 bases remained unmatched. There are 16 residues in the CDR3. The germline V gene has CDR1 LGHNA and CDR2 YSLEER.

The count of this clone is one. The rearrangement joins TRBV5-6 to TRBJ2-2; weak D call: TRBD1 (7 bases). The CDR3 is 15 residues long. Trimming removed 2 bases from V and 5 bases from J, with 13 bases in between. Germline lookup yields CDR1 SGHDT and CDR2 YYEEEE. The CDR3 nucleotides are TGTGCCAGCAGCTTTCATTCAGGGGGGACCGGGGAGCTGTTTTTT. Translated, it gives CASSFHSGGTGELFF.

The rearrangement links TRBV5-5 to TRBJ2-1; D perhaps matches TRBD1 (5 bases). The V end lost 0 bases, the J end lost 8 bases, and 9 bases lay between the germline ends. The CDR3 extends over 13 amino acids. Germline V gives CDR1 SGHKS, CDR2 YYEKEE (reference sequence). The CDR3 region is CASSLVFRDEQFF. Here the CDR3 DNA reads TGTGCCAGCAGCTTGGTATTCAGGGATGAGCAGTTCTTC.

The count of this clone is one. The chain links TRBV3-1 (or the pseudogene TRBV3-2) to TRBJ2-1, with 14 bases aligning to TRBD2. In germline, CDR1 is LGHDT, CDR2 YNNKEL (reference sequence). The length of the CDR3 is 18 residues. Losses at the gene ends were 3 bases for V and 4 bases for J; bases not matched to a gene: 8. CDR3 region: CASSQGLAGVGLYNEQFF. The CDR3 nucleotides read TGTGCCAGCAGCCAGGGACTAGCGGGGGTGGGGCTTTACAATGAGCAGTTCTTC.